This T cell receptor beta chain is drawn from a study of blood T cell repertoires in COVID-19. Overall study: Donors in the United States, Italy and Spain gave samples during acute or convalescent COVID-19. PBMCs, B-cell-depleted T cells, or T cells provided the cDNA or gDNA that made up the material.

V shed 3 bases and J 8 bases; nucleotides not matched to a gene: 6. Germline lookup yields CDR1 SGHTA and CDR2 FQGNSA. The CDR3 runs 14 residues. Original processing methods: Using reference gene primer amplification, nucleated cell counts were estimated. Clones were read by immunoSEQ multiplex PCR, and TCRdb kept only the in-frame ones, dropping some. Clone size and the V and J calls come from that table; the DNA yielded D and trimming. Of roughly 51,000 clones detected, around 85% appear once; the ten largest clones hold 2.5% to 3%. V and J are TRBV7-2 and TRBJ2-3, with 9 bases fitting TRBD1. The sample was peripheral blood. This clonotype was obtained from a woman at least 80 years old with acute or convalescent COVID-19. CDR3 nucleotides: TGTGCCAGCAGCTTCACAGGGGGCCGGGGTACGCAGTATTTT. Its protein is CASSFTGGRGTQYF.